This T cell receptor beta chain was documented in a study of vaccination effects on CD4 cells after COVID-19. General study findings and limits: Late post-vaccination, clones induced by infection and those induced by vaccine underwent marked clonal contraction.

Comment on this clone: Its antigen remains unknown.

This CDR3 comprises 12 residues. V lost 11 bases and J lost 8, with 16 bases in between. The germline gives CDR1 SNHLY, CDR2 FYNNEI. Repertoires were generated with immunoSEQ multiplex PCR, while TCRdb's copy carries only in-frame clones and drops some. The sample carries about 48,000 clones, around 74% recorded once. Ahead of sequencing, the ViraFEST assay grew antigen-specific CD4+ T cells using viral peptide pools. After around 10 days in culture, the CD4+ T cells were isolated. Everyone in the study got two shots of either the BNT162b2 or mRNA-1273 vaccine. The clonotype comes from a human donor who received a COVID-19 vaccine. This material consisted of CD4+ T cells from PBMCs cultured with HCoV-OC43 spike peptides, taken after COVID-19 vaccination. Subset denoted: HCoV-OC43 spike overlapping peptide pool stimulation. J is TRBJ1-3 and V is TRBV2; possibly TRBD1 for D (5 bases). The CDR3 DNA reads TGTGCCCAAGGGTCGCTGGGGGACACCATATATTTT. This sequence encodes CAQGSLGDTIYF. Using reference TRBV2 and TRBJ1-3 for the parts outside the CDR3, the full variable domain is EPEVTQTPSHQVTQMGQEVILRCVPISNHLYFYWYRQILGQKVEFLVSFYNNEISEKSEIFDDQFSVERPDGSNFTLKIRSTKLEDSAMYFCAQGSLGDTIYFGEGSWLTVV.